These 19 T cell receptor beta chains originate from one sample sequenced in a study of OX40 agonist ivuxolimab in advanced cancers. TCRdb keeps only in-frame clones here, not all; method: immunoSEQ multiplex PCR. Of more than 95,000 clones listed, about 91% are singletons. The sample consisted of CD4+ or CD8+ T cells sorted from blood, taken in a trial of the OX40 agonist ivuxolimab. These TCRs come from an adult with an advanced solid tumor such as melanoma, head and neck, liver or kidney cancer.

The chain joins TRBV28 to TRBJ2-5; 11 positions match TRBD2. The J call is uncertain, as TRBJ2-7 better fits the DNA end. The CDR3 extends over 16 amino acids. CDR1 is MDHEN and CDR2 is SYDVKM in the germline V gene. The CDR3 DNA is TGTGCCAGCAGTTTATACCTGACTAGCGGGAACTACGAGCAGTACTTC. It yields the protein CASSLYLTSGNYEQYF.

This chain uses TRBV29-1 with TRBJ2-1, with D hard to call. Germline CDR1 and CDR2: SQVTM and ANQGSEA. The V gene lost 7 bases and the J gene lost 6 bases, with 10 bases spanning the gap. The CDR3 is 11 amino acids. The CDR3 loop is CSGDVFNEQFF. The CDR3 DNA reads TGCAGCGGTGACGTCTTCAATGAGCAGTTCTTC.

The chain combines TRBV28 with TRBJ1-1; D unclear. From germline, CDR1 is MDHEN and CDR2 SYDVKM. This CDR3 contains 11 residues. Trimming cost V 6 bases and J 11 bases, with 13 bases left between them. CDR3 sequence: CASRTRVNAFF. CDR3 bases: TGTGCCAGCAGAACTCGGGTGAACGCTTTCTTT.

The chain is built from TRBV7-6 and TRBJ2-5, with TRBD2 matching 11 bases. The CDR3 has 16 amino acids. Germline V gene data show CDR1 as SGHVS and CDR2 as FNYEAQ. V shed 1 base and J 4 bases; nucleotides not matched to a gene: 5. CDR3 loop: CASSLVPSGRTETQYF. CDR3 nucleotides: TGTGCCAGCAGCTTAGTTCCTAGCGGGAGGACAGAGACCCAGTACTTC.

The chain combines TRBV9 with TRBJ2-7; TRBD2 matches 10 bases. With V trimmed by 0 bases and J by 7 bases, 10 bases remained unmatched. Germline V CDR1 and CDR2: SGDLS, YYNGEE. The CDR3 has 16 residues. CDR3 sequence reads: CASSVARLAGVEEQYF. The CDR3 bases are TGTGCCAGCAGCGTAGCAAGGCTAGCGGGAGTGGAAGAGCAGTACTTC.

This chain's CDR3 is CASSQDGTRAGWYEQYF. DNA for the CDR3: TGTGCCAGCAGCCAGGATGGTACTAGAGCGGGTTGGTACGAGCAGTACTTC. The chain uses TRBV14 and TRBJ2-7, with D maybe TRBD2 (6 bases). Trimming left V 3 bases short and J 4 bases short, with 22 bases between. The CDR3 covers 17 residues. Germline-derived CDR1 and CDR2 are SGHDN and FVKESK.

The rearrangement joins TRBV7-2 to TRBJ2-1; D uncertain. Deletions cut 8 bases from V and 1 base from J, with 12 bases between. Germline CDR1 reads SGHTA; CDR2 reads FQGNSA. The CDR3 covers 14 residues. CDR3 protein: CASQKDGSYNEQFF. In nucleotides, the CDR3 is TGTGCCAGCCAAAAGGACGGTTCCTACAATGAGCAGTTCTTC.

The V call is TRBV28, the J call TRBJ2-3; perhaps D is TRBD1 or TRBD2 (6 bases each). With 3 bases removed from V and 4 bases from J, the gap between germline ends came to 20 bases. The CDR3 consists of 17 residues. Germline-derived CDR1 and CDR2 are MDHEN and SYDVKM. The CDR3 loop is CASSFRMRGRRADTQYF. In nucleotides, the CDR3 is TGTGCCAGCAGTTTCCGGATGAGGGGGAGGAGGGCAGATACGCAGTATTTT.

J is TRBJ2-5 and V is TRBV4-2; possibly TRBD1 for D (5 bases). The V end lost 5 bases, the J end lost 4 bases, and 20 bases lay between the germline ends. Germline V gene data show CDR1 as LGHNA and CDR2 as YNFKEQ. The length of the CDR3 is 16 residues. CDR3 sequence (DNA): TGTGCCAGCAGCTTGGGGCAGGGTGGATGGACAGAGACCCAGTACTTC. Protein product: CASSLGQGGWTETQYF.

The chain joins TRBV11-2 to TRBJ2-1, with D possibly TRBD1 on 5 matching bases. V was clipped by 3 bases and J by 4 bases, with 13 bases between them. This CDR3 is built from 15 residues. From germline, CDR1 is SGHAT and CDR2 FQNNGV. CDR3 protein: CASSLGPDLYNEQFF. In DNA form, the CDR3 reads TGTGCCAGCAGCTTGGGGCCCGATCTATACAATGAGCAGTTCTTC.

V usage is TRBV6-5 and J usage is TRBJ2-7, with D possibly being TRBD1 (6 bases). This CDR3 region has 13 residues. Trimming removed 5 bases from V and 2 bases from J, with 10 bases in between. Germline CDR1 reads MNHEY; CDR2 reads SVGAGI. The CDR3 bases are TGTGCCAGCAGTGGAGACAGGCCCTACGAGCAGTACTTC. This translates into CASSGDRPYEQYF.

This clone was picked up one time. The rearrangement joins TRBV5-1 to TRBJ1-1, with D perhaps TRBD1 (5 bases). The germline V gene has CDR1 SGHRS and CDR2 YFSETQ. The V end lost 2 bases, the J end lost 5 bases, and 16 bases lay between the germline ends. The CDR3 length is 15 residues. This CDR3 is CASSLMLGVETEAFF. The CDR3 DNA follows: TGCGCCAGCAGCTTAATGTTAGGGGTTGAAACTGAAGCTTTCTTT.

The genes are TRBV11-2 and TRBJ1-5; 10 nucleotides agree with TRBD1. From germline, CDR1 is SGHAT and CDR2 FQNNGV. The CDR3 is made up of 15 amino acids. After removal of 3 bases from V and 6 bases from J, the junction contained 5 bases not matched to a gene. The CDR3 nucleotides read TGTGCCAGCAGCTTTGACGGGACAGGGGCTCAGCCCCAGCATTTT. It encodes CASSFDGTGAQPQHF.

The chain combines TRBV9 with TRBJ2-7; D is possibly TRBD1 or TRBD2 (5 bases each). The J call is uncertain, as TRBJ2-1 better fits the DNA end. Germline V CDR1 and CDR2: SGDLS, YYNGEE. CDR3 size: 14 residues. The CDR3, as DNA: TGTGCCAGCAGCCTCCGGGGCGAAGAGGACGAGCAGTTCTTC. This gives the protein CASSLRGEEDEQFF.

The CDR3, as DNA: TGCAGCCAGGGGAAAACGTCTAATGAGCAGTTCTTC. This gives the protein CSQGKTSNEQFF. This chain links TRBV29-1 with TRBJ2-1, with a possible D match to TRBD1 (6 bases). V lost 8 bases and J 7 bases, leaving 15 bases between the germline ends. CDR3 length: 12 amino acids. The germline V gene encodes CDR1 SQVTM and CDR2 ANQGSEA.

The chain is built from TRBV13 and TRBJ2-7; D may correspond to TRBD1 or TRBD2 (5 bases each). Per the germline V gene, CDR1 is PRHDT and CDR2 is FYEKMQ (reference sequence). V lost 5 bases to trimming and J lost 1 base, with 12 bases between them. The CDR3 contains 14 residues. For the CDR3, the DNA is TGTGCCAGCAGCCCCCCTGGGGGTTCCTACGAGCAGTACTTC. Its protein product is CASSPPGGSYEQYF.

This clone was seen just once. The V call is TRBV18, the J call TRBJ2-7; no clear D gene. The CDR3 is 12 amino acids. V was pared by 8 bases and J by 5 bases, with 13 bases between. The germline gives CDR1 KGHSH, CDR2 LQKENI. The CDR3 sequence: CASAERSNEQYF. The CDR3 DNA follows: TGTGCCAGCGCCGAAAGATCCAACGAGCAGTACTTC.

The chain links TRBV5-4 to TRBJ1-3, with D possibly matching TRBD1 (5 bases). This CDR3 region has 14 residues. Trimming removed 1 base at V and 3 bases at J, with 8 bases between. Germline V gene sequence: CDR1 SGHNT, CDR2 YYREEE (reference sequence). CDR3 bases: TGTGCCAGCAGCTTGTTCAGGGATGGAAACACCATATATTTT. This translates into CASSLFRDGNTIYF.

The chain has TRBV4-1 and TRBJ1-4; D is unclear. The germline V gene has CDR1 MGHRA and CDR2 YSYEKL. V was clipped by 0 bases and J by 4 bases, with 6 bases between them. The length of the CDR3 is 14 residues. The CDR3 sequence: CASSQDILNEKLFF. In nucleotides, the CDR3 is TGCGCCAGCAGCCAAGATATCCTTAATGAAAAACTGTTTTTT.